The TCR beta chain under discussion was sequenced for a study of T cells after yellow fever vaccination. Study background: SMART-Seq v4 Ultra Low Input prepared the low-cell-number fractions. Study findings and constraints: Some clonotypes were seen in both the CD4 and the CD8 compartments. These made up a small share and likely arose from convergent recombination. The study re-detected most primary-vaccination clones after the booster (roughly 96% CD4, just over 85% CD8).

The study made its TCR cDNA through 5'RACE template switching. That step introduced a universal primer site along with UMIs. TCRdb independently ran MiXCR on the 5' RACE reads; one entry per CDR3 protein. The sample shows roughly 150,000 distinct CDR3 sequences, roughly 8.2% of them seen only once. CDR1 is LGHNA, CDR2 YSLEER, per germline. V lost 4 bases and J 1 base, leaving 7 bases between the germline ends. The CDR3 totals 13 residues. This clonotype was detected many times. What it binds is unknown. This TCR was recovered from a man aged 25-45 years who received the YFV17D yellow fever vaccine. The chain has TRBV4-3 and TRBJ2-5, with D perhaps assigned TRBD1 or TRBD2 (5 bases each). Specimen: CD4+ T cells sorted from PBMCs, collected 5 days after the yellow fever booster vaccination. The CDR3 DNA sequence: TGCGCCAGCAGCCCGGGGACCCAAGAGACCCAGTACTTC. This sequence encodes CASSPGTQETQYF.